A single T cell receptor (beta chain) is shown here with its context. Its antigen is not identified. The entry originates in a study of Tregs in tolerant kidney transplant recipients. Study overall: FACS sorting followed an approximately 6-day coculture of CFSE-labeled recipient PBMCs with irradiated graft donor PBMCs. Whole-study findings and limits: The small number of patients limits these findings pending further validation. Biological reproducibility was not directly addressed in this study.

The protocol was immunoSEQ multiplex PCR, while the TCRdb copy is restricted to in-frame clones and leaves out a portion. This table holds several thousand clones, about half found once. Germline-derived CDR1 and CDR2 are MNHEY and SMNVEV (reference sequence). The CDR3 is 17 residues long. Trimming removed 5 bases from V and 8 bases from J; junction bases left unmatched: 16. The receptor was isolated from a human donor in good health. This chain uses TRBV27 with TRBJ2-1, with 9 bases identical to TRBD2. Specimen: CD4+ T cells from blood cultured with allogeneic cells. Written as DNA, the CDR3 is TGTGCCAGCAGTGTAAGACTTCTAGCGGGGAGATCTCATGAGCAGTTCTTC. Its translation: CASSVRLLAGRSHEQFF.